Sequencing of this TCR beta chain was carried out in a study of T cells in Graves' hyperthyroidism and ophthalmopathy. Patients between 18 and 65 years old had hyperthyroidism, newly diagnosed and lasting under 2 months. Amplified TCR beta CDR3 regions came from RNA transcripts. Primed by the HTBI set, a first-round RT-PCR was run on the TCR CDR3. TCRdb analysed the multiplex PCR reads with MiXCR anew, one entry per CDR3 protein. The sample has approximately 510,000 distinct CDR3 sequences, around 20% seen once. This clonotype was counted ten times or more. The CDR3 is made up of 16 amino acids. Trimming took 6 bases from V and 2 from J, leaving 14 bases between them.

The clonotype originates from a man younger than 30 with Graves' hyperthyroidism. The rearrangement links TRBV12-3 or TRBV12-4 to TRBJ2-6; D is unclear. Sequencing used blood. CDR3 protein: CASRRNGNPGANVLTF. The CDR3 DNA reads TGTGCCAGCAGAAGAAACGGAAACCCTGGGGCCAACGTCCTGACTTTC.